This paragraph covers one TCR beta chain sequence. A read error may account for a junction end that differs from germline. The data were obtained in a study of blood T cell repertoires in COVID-19. Study summary: There were acute and convalescent COVID-19 samples, and they came from the United States, Italy and Spain.

Profiled with immunoSEQ multiplex PCR; TCRdb holds only in-frame clones, not every one. There are about 85,000 clones in the sample; over 85% occur only once, and approximately 2% lies in the top ten. Germline V lookup: CDR1 SQVTM, CDR2 ANQGSEA. The CDR3 loop spans 12 amino acids. Sequenced material: peripheral blood. V and J are TRBV29-1 and TRBJ1-1, with 8 nucleotides matching TRBD1. This clonotype was sampled from a man in his forties or fifties with acute or convalescent COVID-19. CDR3 nucleotides: TGCAGCGTTGAAGATCGATTTAGGACAGGGATCTTT. This sequence encodes CSVEDRFRTGIF.